This T cell receptor (beta chain) came from a study of cytomegalovirus exposure and HLA in healthy donors. Both 60 Vbeta primers and 13 Jbeta primers went into the PCR. Generated by immunoSEQ multiplex PCR, the TCRdb table keeps only in-frame clones and is missing some. Of around 190,000 clones in the sample, approximately 80% were seen once. CDR1 and CDR2 (germline): LGHNT, FRNRAP. J was trimmed by 5 bases and V by 6 bases; bases with no gene match: 2. This CDR3 spans 13 amino acids. The chain carries TRBV12-5 and TRBJ1-1, with 11 bases that match TRBD1. The TCR originated in a man in his fifties or sixties in good health and CMV-seronegative. The sequencing sample was made of PBMCs. The CDR3 spells CASGGTGGTEAFF. CDR3 DNA: TGTGCTAGTGGGGGGACAGGGGGTACTGAAGCTTTCTTT.